These 25 T cell receptor beta chains originate from one sample sequenced in a study of a mutant IDH1 vaccine in newly diagnosed glioma. Assay: immunoSEQ multiplex PCR; the TCRdb copy retains only in-frame clones and omits some. The sample yields 95,000 to 100,000 clones, about 90% seen once. Time point indicated: baseline, week 1 (first vaccination visit). This sample's treatment: pre-vaccination baseline after standard-of-care therapy. The source material was PBMCs, sampled from a glioma patient treated with radiotherapy, temozolomide or both. These receptors were obtained from a woman aged 45-59 years with glioma.

The chain couples TRBV5-5 to TRBJ2-6; unclear D gene. V shed 1 base and J shed 0 bases, with 2 bases lying between them. The CDR3 is 14 residues long. The germline gives CDR1 SGHKS, CDR2 YYEKEE (reference sequence). CDR3 in amino acids: CASSLISGANVLTF. The CDR3 bases are TGTGCCAGCAGCTTGATCTCTGGGGCCAACGTCCTGACTTTC.

This clone has a single count. This chain joins TRBV9 and TRBJ2-6, with no clear D. The CDR3 runs to 14 residues. Germline V lookup: CDR1 SGDLS, CDR2 YYNGEE. The V gene lost 4 bases and the J gene lost 4 bases, with 9 bases spanning the gap. CDR3 sequence reads: CASSKDPGANVLTF. CDR3 sequence (DNA): TGTGCCAGCAGCAAGGACCCCGGGGCCAACGTCCTGACTTTC. Combining the CDR3 with reference TRBV9 and TRBJ2-6 gives the whole variable domain DSGVTQTPKHLITATGQRVTLRCSPRSGDLSVYWYQQSLDQGLQFLIQYYNGEERAKGNILERFSAQQFPDLHSELNLSSLELGDSALYFCASSKDPGANVLTFGAGSRLTVL.

This rearrangement joins TRBV15 to TRBJ2-7, with TRBD2 as a possible D gene (6 bases). Germline loops: CDR1 LNHNV, CDR2 YYDKDF (reference sequence). The CDR3 runs 12 residues. V lost 3 bases and J lost 6, with 9 bases in between. The CDR3 nucleotides read TGTGCCACCAGCAGCGGGAGACTCGAGCAGTACTTC. Protein sequence: CATSSGRLEQYF. Using reference TRBV15 and TRBJ2-7 for the parts outside the CDR3, the full variable domain is DAMVIQNPRYQVTQFGKPVTLSCSQTLNHNVMYWYQQKSSQAPKLLFHYYDKDFNNEADTPDNFQSRRPNTSFCFLDIRSPGLGDTAMYLCATSSGRLEQYFGPGTRLTVT.

The chain carries TRBV10-3 and TRBJ2-1, with TRBD2 matching over 7 bases. V was pared by 4 bases and J by 5 bases, with 8 bases of the junction left unmatched. CDR3 length equals 15 residues. The V gene's germline CDR1 is ENHRY and CDR2 SYGVKD. CDR3 amino acids: CAISGEGGVHNEQFF. The CDR3 coding sequence is TGTGCCATCAGTGGAGAGGGAGGGGTCCACAATGAGCAGTTCTTC.

The chain recombines TRBV6-5 with TRBJ1-5; D is possibly TRBD1 (6 bases). The V end was cut by 0 bases, the J end by 3 bases, with 9 bases between. CDR3 length equals 15 residues. Germline-derived CDR1 and CDR2 are MNHEY and SVGAGI. The CDR3 DNA reads TGTGCCAGCAGTTACTCGAGACAGGCCAATCAGCCCCAGCATTTT. Amino acid sequence: CASSYSRQANQPQHF.

J is TRBJ1-1 and V is TRBV29-1, with 7 bases lining up with TRBD1. Trimming took 4 bases from V and 2 from J; bases not matched to a gene: 1. From germline, CDR1 is SQVTM and CDR2 ANQGSEA. This CDR3 contains 12 residues. CDR3: CSVGQGNTEAFF. CDR3 coding DNA: TGCAGCGTTGGACAGGGAAACACTGAAGCTTTCTTT. Using reference TRBV29-1 and TRBJ1-1 for the parts outside the CDR3, the full variable domain is SAVISQKPSRDICQRGTSLTIQCQVDSQVTMMFWYRQQPGQSLTLIATANQGSEATYESGFVIDKFPISRPNLTFSTLTVSNMSPEDSSIYLCSVGQGNTEAFFGQGTRLTVV.

The genes are TRBV9 and TRBJ2-7; 8 nucleotides line up with TRBD1. V trimming: 1 base; J trimming: 2 bases; junction bases outside the gene matches: 5. Germline V gene lookup returns CDR1 SGDLS and CDR2 YYNGEE. The CDR3 totals 15 residues. In DNA form, the CDR3 reads TGTGCCAGCAGCGTACACCAGGGGGCCACCTACGAGCAGTACTTC. It translates to CASSVHQGATYEQYF.

The V gene is TRBV18, the J gene TRBJ2-1; 12 nucleotides align to TRBD2. Germline V gene sequence: CDR1 KGHSH, CDR2 LQKENI. The length of the CDR3 is 20 residues. The ends lost 3 bases at V and 0 bases at J; junction bases unmatched: 12. CDR3 amino acids: CASSPPGLAGDSSSYNEQFF. DNA for the CDR3: TGTGCCAGCTCACCTCCGGGACTAGCGGGCGACTCGAGCTCCTACAATGAGCAGTTCTTC.

J is TRBJ1-2 and V is TRBV16; D perhaps matches TRBD1 (5 bases). The CDR3 covers 14 residues. Germline V CDR1 and CDR2: KGHSY, FQNENV. Trimming cost V 5 bases and J 6 bases, with 16 bases left between them. CDR3 in DNA: TGTGCCAGCAGCTCCTACGGGGCGGAAGATGGCTACACCTTC. Protein sequence: CASSSYGAEDGYTF.

The genes are TRBV6-5 and TRBJ1-5; 7 nucleotides line up with TRBD1. V lost 6 bases and J lost 2; bases outside the gene matches: 7. Germline CDR1 is MNHEY and CDR2 is SVGAGI. This CDR3 comprises 15 residues. As DNA, the CDR3 is TGTGCCAGCAGGAATACAGGGGAGGGCAATCAGCCCCAGCATTTT. It is translated as CASRNTGEGNQPQHF.

V is TRBV7-2 and J is TRBJ2-7, with a possible D match to TRBD1 (5 bases). The CDR3 is 14 residues long. CDR1 and CDR2 from the germline V gene are SGHTA and FQGNSA. The V gene lost 0 bases and the J gene lost 5 bases, with 11 bases spanning the gap. The CDR3 DNA reads as TGTGCCAGCAGCTTAGCGTGGACATCCCACGAGCAGTACTTC. Protein: CASSLAWTSHEQYF.

The rearrangement uses TRBV5-1 and TRBJ2-1; 15 bases line up with TRBD2. Germline lookup yields CDR1 SGHRS and CDR2 YFSETQ. The CDR3 covers 17 residues. V shed 0 bases and J 10 bases; nucleotides not matched to a gene: 8. CDR3 bases: TGCGCCAGCAGCTTGGCCCCTGGGACTAGCGGGAGGCCCGAGCAGTTCTTC. Translated, it gives CASSLAPGTSGRPEQFF. Drawing the rest from reference TRBV5-1 and TRBJ2-1, the complete variable domain is KAGVTQTPRYLIKTRGQQVTLSCSPISGHRSVSWYQQTPGQGLQFLFEYFSETQRNKGNFPGRFSGRQFSNSRSEMNVSTLELGDSALYLCASSLAPGTSGRPEQFFGPGTRLTVL.

This chain uses TRBV27 with TRBJ2-7; 13 bases agree with TRBD2. V gave up 3 bases and J gave up 3 bases; unmatched junction bases: 2. CDR1 MNHEY and CDR2 SMNVEV come from the germline V gene (reference sequence). The CDR3 covers 15 residues. CDR3 region: CASSFGLAGVYEQYF. For the CDR3, the DNA is TGTGCCAGCAGTTTCGGACTAGCGGGAGTCTACGAGCAGTACTTC.

The chain combines TRBV25-1 with TRBJ2-7; 7 bases line up with TRBD1. The CDR3 covers 13 residues. CDR1 and CDR2 (germline): MGHDK, SYGVNS. V was pared by 7 bases and J by 4 bases, with 7 bases of the junction left unmatched. CDR3 bases: TGTGCCAGCACCCCGGCGGACAGGTACGAGCAGTACTTC. Amino acids: CASTPADRYEQYF.

A few counts support this clone. The V and J genes are TRBV27 and TRBJ2-5; 9 bases map to TRBD1. V trimming: 2 bases; J trimming: 1 base; junction bases outside the gene matches: 5. This CDR3 spans 16 amino acids. CDR1 and CDR2 from the germline V gene are MNHEY and SMNVEV (reference sequence). DNA for the CDR3: TGTGCCAGCAGTTTACATGGGGACAGGGTCCAAGAGACCCAGTACTTC. As protein: CASSLHGDRVQETQYF.

This chain uses TRBV11-2 with TRBJ2-7; 13 bases agree with TRBD2. This CDR3 region has 15 residues. The V segment lost 4 bases and the J segment 5 bases; nucleotides outside the gene matches: 5. The germline V gene has CDR1 SGHAT and CDR2 FQNNGV. The CDR3 region is CASSSWTSGSDEQYF. The CDR3 coding sequence is TGTGCCAGCAGCTCCTGGACTAGCGGGAGCGACGAGCAGTACTTC.

This clone has only one observation. As the CDR3 is not closed by the conserved phenylalanine or tryptophan, this likely results from a read error. This chain links TRBV18 with TRBJ1-1; 9 nucleotides match TRBD1. CDR1 is KGHSH, CDR2 LQKENI, per germline. Losses at the gene ends were 5 bases for V and 0 bases for J; bases not matched to a gene: 7. CDR3 length: 16 amino acids. CDR3 nucleotide sequence: TGTGCCAGCTCATTCGGACAGGGGCCGATGAACACTGAAGCTTTCCTT. Translating gives CASSFGQGPMNTEAFL.

The rearrangement joins TRBV6-1 to TRBJ2-7, with D possibly TRBD1 on 6 matching bases. From germline, CDR1 is MNHNS and CDR2 SASEGT. With 7 bases removed from V and 4 bases from J, the gap between germline ends came to 17 bases. This CDR3 region has 14 residues. The CDR3 here is CASTLLQGSYEQYF. CDR3 in DNA: TGTGCCAGCACCTTGCTACAGGGCTCGTACGAGCAGTACTTC.

This chain joins TRBV5-1 and TRBJ2-1, with 7 bases that match TRBD1. The V gene end was trimmed by 7 bases and the J gene end by 3 bases; junction bases not matched to a gene: 10. CDR1 is SGHRS, CDR2 YFSETQ, per germline. The CDR3 has 15 amino acids. CDR3 region: CASGVPGQFYNEQFF. The CDR3 nucleotides are TGCGCCAGCGGCGTACCGGGACAGTTCTACAATGAGCAGTTCTTC. Looking up the rest from reference TRBV5-1 and TRBJ2-1 gives the full variable domain: KAGVTQTPRYLIKTRGQQVTLSCSPISGHRSVSWYQQTPGQGLQFLFEYFSETQRNKGNFPGRFSGRQFSNSRSEMNVSTLELGDSALYLCASGVPGQFYNEQFFGPGTRLTVL.

The chain links TRBV5-1 to TRBJ2-2; a weak D match, TRBD1 (6 bases). Trimming cost V 6 bases and J 1 base, with 13 bases left between them. CDR1 is SGHRS, CDR2 YFSETQ, per germline. The CDR3 is made up of 15 amino acids. This CDR3 reads CASTPKGENTGELFF. The CDR3, as DNA: TGCGCCAGCACCCCCAAGGGGGAGAACACCGGGGAGCTGTTTTTT.

Of note for this clone: Germline and junction disagree at one end, which may indicate a read error. This chain uses TRBV28 with TRBJ1-4, with 7 positions matching TRBD1. Germline assignment: CDR1 MDHEN and CDR2 SYDVKM. The CDR3 spans 11 residues. CDR3 DNA sequence: TGTGCCAGCAGTTCGTACCGGGACAGCGTTTTT. This codes for CASSSYRDSVF.

The CDR3 loop reads CASSRDGSTSVYEQYF. The CDR3 DNA sequence: TGTGCCAGCAGTCGGGACGGGTCGACTAGCGTGTACGAGCAGTACTTC. The chain carries TRBV2 and TRBJ2-7; 8 nucleotides agree with TRBD2. J lost 4 bases, V lost 5 bases, and 13 bases had no gene match. The CDR3 is 16 amino acids. Germline V gives CDR1 SNHLY, CDR2 FYNNEI.

The chain uses TRBV6-5 and TRBJ2-3; D remains unclear. Looked up from germline, CDR1 is MNHEY and CDR2 is SVGAGI. Deletions cut 2 bases from V and 5 bases from J, with 11 bases between. This CDR3 comprises 14 residues. The CDR3 DNA reads TGTGCCAGCAGTTACGAACAGCCCATAGATACGCAGTATTTT. It specifies CASSYEQPIDTQYF.

The V and J genes are TRBV7-6 and TRBJ2-6, with 9 bases matching TRBD1. CDR1 and CDR2 (germline): SGHVS, FNYEAQ. The CDR3 extends over 16 amino acids. V was clipped by 5 bases and J by 2 bases; unmatched bases: 4. CDR3: CASSPGQGTGANVLTF. Written as DNA, the CDR3 is TGTGCCAGCAGCCCGGGACAGGGCACTGGGGCCAACGTCCTGACTTTC. Supplemented by reference TRBV7-6 and TRBJ2-6, the full variable domain reads GAGVSQSPRYKVTKRGQDVALRCDPISGHVSLYWYRQALGQGPEFLTYFNYEAQQDKSGLPNDRFSAERPEGSISTLTIQRTEQRDSAMYRCASSPGQGTGANVLTFGAGSRLTVL.

V is TRBV7-9 and J is TRBJ2-7; D is ambiguous. CDR1 SEHNR and CDR2 FQNEAQ come from the germline V gene (reference sequence). Trimming pared 5 bases from V and 2 bases from J, leaving 7 bases between. CDR3 length equals 12 residues. The CDR3 reads CASSVSPYEQYF. The CDR3 nucleotides read TGTGCCAGCAGCGTCTCCCCCTACGAGCAGTACTTC.